This T cell receptor (beta chain) was profiled in a study of control samples from healthy donors and cancer patients. TCRdb's table, derived via immunoSEQ multiplex PCR, lists solely in-frame clones and lacks some. The sample has under 150,000 clones; about 88% are singletons. There are 15 residues in the CDR3. The V and J ends lost 1 base and 6 bases respectively, with 10 bases between them. Germline loops: CDR1 SNHLY, CDR2 FYNNEI. This clone was seen more than once but under ten times. Sequencing was performed on blood. This clonotype was obtained from a woman aged 30 to 39 in good health. V usage is TRBV2 and J usage is TRBJ1-6, with a possible D match to TRBD1 (6 bases). CDR3 DNA: TGTGCCAGCAGTGAAGACTGGGGGGCTAATTCACCCCTCCACTTT. Translating gives CASSEDWGANSPLHF. The full variable domain, rest sourced from reference TRBV2 and TRBJ1-6, is EPEVTQTPSHQVTQMGQEVILRCVPISNHLYFYWYRQILGQKVEFLVSFYNNEISEKSEIFDDQFSVERPDGSNFTLKIRSTKLEDSAMYFCASSEDWGANSPLHFGNGTRLTVT.